The 11 T cell receptor beta chains reported below all come from one sample, sequenced in a study of memory CD4+ T cells and cytomegalovirus serostatus. TCRdb's copy holds only in-frame clones and misses some; the assay was immunoSEQ multiplex PCR. Altogether 46,000 or so clones are present, roughly 80% being singletons, with the ten largest covering about 0.6%. Single viable CD3+CD4+CD8-CD45RO+ cells were sorted as the memory CD4+ T cells. Material for sequencing was memory CD4+ T cells from blood. The receptor source for this set is an adult in good health and CMV-seronegative.

The V call is TRBV7-3, the J call TRBJ2-5; a weak D match, TRBD2 (6 bases). The CDR3 contains 13 residues. The germline gives CDR1 SGHTA, CDR2 FQGTGA. Trimming left V 4 bases short and J 4 bases short, with 10 bases between. The CDR3 here is CASSSGGGETQYF. CDR3 bases: TGTGCCAGCAGCTCCGGGGGAGGAGAGACCCAGTACTTC.

This chain joins TRBV2 and TRBJ2-7; D ambiguous. V was clipped by 3 bases and J by 6 bases, with 9 bases between them. Germline-derived CDR1 and CDR2 are SNHLY and FYNNEI. The CDR3 loop spans 12 amino acids. CDR3 nucleotide sequence: TGTGCCAGCAGTGAGGACCCCCTCGAGCAGTACTTC. It translates to CASSEDPLEQYF.

This rearrangement joins TRBV19 to TRBJ1-6; tentative D call: TRBD1 (5 bases). Germline values: CDR1 LNHDA, CDR2 SQIVND (reference sequence). V shed 8 bases and J shed 0 bases, with 11 bases lying between them. CDR3 length: 15 amino acids. The CDR3: CASLDSLSYNSPLHF. Written as DNA, the CDR3 is TGTGCCAGTCTTGACAGTCTCTCCTATAATTCACCCCTCCACTTT.

This chain uses TRBV29-1 with TRBJ1-1; D might be TRBD1 (5 bases). The CDR3 contains 14 residues. V was clipped by 4 bases and J by 5 bases, with 17 bases between them. Per germline, CDR1 SQVTM and CDR2 ANQGSEA. The CDR3 DNA reads as TGCAGCGTTGGAATCGACAGCCTGGCGACTGAAGCTTTCTTT. Translated: CSVGIDSLATEAFF.

The sample holds a few counts of this clone. The rearrangement links TRBV30 to TRBJ1-1; weak D call: TRBD1 (6 bases). CDR3 length equals 13 residues. The V gene's germline CDR1 is GTSNPN and CDR2 SVGIG (reference sequence). Trimming stripped 3 bases from V and 6 bases from J, with 14 bases between. The CDR3 DNA is TGTGCCTGGAGGAGGGGGGGCCTACCTGAAGCTTTCTTT. Translating it yields CAWRRGGLPEAFF.

V and J are TRBV28 and TRBJ1-2; TRBD1 might be the D (5 bases). Germline V gives CDR1 MDHEN, CDR2 SYDVKM. The CDR3 sequence is 16 residues long. V was trimmed by 3 bases and J by 5 bases, leaving 19 bases between them. In DNA form, the CDR3 reads TGTGCCAGCAGTTTCCCGCCGGTGGGGGGGATATATGGCTACACCTTC. This translates into CASSFPPVGGIYGYTF.

The rearrangement joins TRBV7-2 to TRBJ1-4; D gene uncertain. Trimming took 0 bases from V and 14 from J, leaving 13 bases between them. Germline V CDR1 and CDR2: SGHTA, FQGNSA. The CDR3 is 13 residues long. The CDR3 DNA sequence: TGTGCCAGCAGCTTAGCCGGGTCCACGCTGCTGTTTTTT. Its translation: CASSLAGSTLLFF.

The chain uses TRBV6-1 and TRBJ2-7; D may be TRBD1 (6 bases). The CDR3 is 13 amino acids. Trimming cost V 5 bases and J 1 base, with 9 bases left between them. CDR1 is MNHNS, CDR2 SASEGT, per germline. CDR3 in amino acids: CASSLTGSYEQYF. The CDR3 bases are TGTGCCAGCAGTTTGACAGGTTCCTACGAGCAGTACTTC.

The chain has TRBV4-3 and TRBJ1-2, with D hard to call. The CDR3 runs to 15 residues. The V end lost 0 bases, the J end lost 5 bases, and 13 bases lay between the germline ends. Looked up from germline, CDR1 is LGHNA and CDR2 is YSLEER. The CDR3 reads CASSQEARGAYGYTF. The CDR3 DNA reads TGCGCCAGCAGCCAAGAAGCCCGGGGAGCGTATGGCTACACCTTC.

This clone appeared once. The V call is TRBV6-5, the J call TRBJ2-2; 7 bases align to TRBD1. Trimming removed 7 bases from V and 6 bases from J; junction bases left unmatched: 11. There are 15 residues in the CDR3. The germline CDR1 and CDR2 sequences are MNHEY and SVGAGI. CDR3 protein: CASTRRDSVAGELFF. The CDR3 DNA follows: TGTGCCAGCACCCGACGGGACAGTGTCGCCGGGGAGCTGTTTTTT.

This clone was detected once. This chain joins TRBV5-1 and TRBJ2-7, with 7 bases matching TRBD2. The germline V gene has CDR1 SGHRS and CDR2 YFSETQ. V lost 4 bases to trimming and J lost 1 base; unmatched junction nucleotides: 8. The length of the CDR3 is 15 residues. CDR3 nucleotide sequence: TGCGCCAGCAGCCCTGGGCTAGCGGAATCCTACGAGCAGTACTTC. Protein: CASSPGLAESYEQYF.